The 25 T cell receptor beta chains below all came from one sample that was sequenced in a study of breast tumors, draining lymph nodes, adjacent tissues. TCRdb reanalysed the multiplex PCR reads using MiXCR and keeps one entry per CDR3 protein. The sample yields under 250,000 distinct CDR3 sequences, about 34% seen once. The lymph nodes were axillary draining lymph nodes from breast cancer patients. The sample taken for sequencing was axillary lymph node tissue. The source is a female donor with breast cancer. Some clones in this sample may be carry-over from other donors' samples.

This clonotype was seen at least ten times. CDR3 nucleotide sequence: TGCAGTGCTAGACCGGGCTTCTCCTACGAGCAGTACTTC. Its protein is CSARPGFSYEQYF. This chain connects TRBV20-1 to TRBJ2-7; D unresolved. CDR3 length: 13 amino acids. Germline CDR1 reads DFQATT; CDR2 reads SNEGSKA (reference sequence). The V end lost 2 bases, the J end lost 0 bases, and 8 bases lay between the germline ends.

This clonotype was detected ten times or more. V gene TRBV9 combines with J gene TRBJ2-1; TRBD2 matches at 7 bases. V shed 0 bases, J shed 9 bases, and the junction held 15 bases outside the gene matches. The CDR3 is 17 residues long. Germline CDR1 and CDR2: SGDLS and YYNGEE. This chain's CDR3 is CASSVEIRRESLSEQFF. CDR3 bases: TGTGCCAGCAGCGTAGAAATCAGGCGGGAGTCTCTGAGTGAGCAGTTCTTC.

This clonotype is a singleton in its sample. This sequence joins TRBV7-8 and TRBJ2-5; 7 bases line up with TRBD1. Per germline, CDR1 SGHVS and CDR2 FQNEAQ. CDR3 length: 16 amino acids. The V gene end was trimmed by 5 bases and the J gene end by 1 base; junction bases not matched to a gene: 10. The CDR3, as DNA: TGTGCCAGCAGCCAAGGGGACAGCGAGCCCCAAGAGACCCAGTACTTC. It translates to CASSQGDSEPQETQYF. The full variable domain, rest sourced from reference TRBV7-8 and TRBJ2-5, is GAGVSQSPRYKVAKRGQDVALRCDPISGHVSLFWYQQALGQGPEFLTYFQNEAQLDKSGLPSDRFFAERPEGSVSTLKIQRTQQEDSAVYLCASSQGDSEPQETQYFGPGTRLLVL.

The chain recombines TRBV9 with TRBJ1-5; D remains unclear. The germline gives CDR1 SGDLS, CDR2 YYNGEE. Trimming stripped 0 bases from V and 7 bases from J, with 8 bases between. The CDR3 consists of 13 residues. The CDR3 bases are TGTGCCAGCAGCGTAGACCCGAACCAGCCCCAGCATTTT. Encoded protein: CASSVDPNQPQHF.

This clonotype has at least ten counts. The chain recombines TRBV19 with TRBJ2-3, with 11 bases matching TRBD2. The CDR3 contains 15 residues. Losses at the gene ends were 7 bases for V and 6 bases for J; bases not matched to a gene: 9. Germline V gives CDR1 LNHDA, CDR2 SQIVND (reference sequence). Written as DNA, the CDR3 is TGTGCCAGTACTGGGATAGCGGGAGGGGGGGATACGCAGTATTTT. Translating it yields CASTGIAGGGDTQYF.

The V and J genes are TRBV4-1 and TRBJ2-5; D not certain. The CDR3 is 17 residues long. Trimming took 2 bases from V and 4 from J, leaving 20 bases between them. The germline V gene has CDR1 MGHRA and CDR2 YSYEKL. The CDR3, as DNA: TGCGCCAGCAGCCAAACAGCGAGCGCTTCATGGGGAGAGACCCAGTACTTC. Residues: CASSQTASASWGETQYF.

This clonotype was detected many times. V is TRBV20-1 and J is TRBJ2-3; D is perhaps TRBD1 (6 bases). The V gene's germline CDR1 is DFQATT and CDR2 SNEGSKA (reference sequence). The CDR3 runs 14 residues. CDR3 DNA sequence: TGCAGCTGGGCCCGGGACACTTCCACAGATACGCAGTATTTT. Translated: CSWARDTSTDTQYF.

The rearrangement links TRBV20-1 to TRBJ1-4; D uncertain. CDR3 length equals 11 residues. Trimming took off 3 bases at V and 8 bases at J, with 7 bases between the two ends. Germline values: CDR1 DFQATT, CDR2 SNEGSKA (reference sequence). DNA for the CDR3: TGCAGTGCTAGGACTAGCGAAAAACTGTTTTTT. Translation: CSARTSEKLFF.

This clonotype was counted ten times or more. The J gene is TRBJ2-7, the V gene TRBV4-2; D is possibly TRBD1 (5 bases). CDR3 size: 16 residues. The V gene's germline CDR1 is LGHNA and CDR2 YNFKEQ. V lost 0 bases to trimming and J lost 2 bases, with 14 bases between them. The CDR3 sequence: CASSQEITGRAYEQYF. In nucleotides, the CDR3 is TGTGCCAGCAGCCAAGAGATAACAGGCAGGGCCTACGAGCAGTACTTC.

V is TRBV19 and J is TRBJ1-2, with 11 nucleotides matching TRBD1. Unmatched junction bases numbered 2, after V lost 3 bases and J lost 2 bases. This CDR3 contains 15 residues. The germline CDR1 and CDR2 sequences are LNHDA and SQIVND (reference sequence). The CDR3: CASSIRTGGNYGYTF. The CDR3 DNA reads as TGTGCCAGTAGTATTCGGACAGGGGGCAACTATGGCTACACCTTC.

This clonotype was found many times. This chain links TRBV5-5 with TRBJ1-2; 7 nucleotides align to TRBD1. The V gene end was trimmed by 0 bases and the J gene end by 8 bases; junction bases not matched to a gene: 7. This CDR3 contains 14 residues. From germline, CDR1 is SGHKS and CDR2 YYEKEE (reference sequence). CDR3: CASSLEQGEKGYTF. The CDR3 DNA sequence: TGTGCCAGCAGCTTGGAGCAGGGGGAGAAAGGCTACACCTTC. Supplemented by reference TRBV5-5 and TRBJ1-2, the full variable domain reads DAGVTQSPTHLIKTRGQQVTLRCSPISGHKSVSWYQQVLGQGPQFIFQYYEKEERGRGNFPDRFSARQFPNYSSELNVNALLLGDSALYLCASSLEQGEKGYTFGSGTRLTVV.

This clonotype was found many times. The rearrangement links TRBV4-1 to TRBJ2-6; 7 bases fit TRBD1. The germline CDR1 and CDR2 sequences are MGHRA and YSYEKL. V gave up 4 bases and J gave up 0 bases; unmatched junction bases: 6. This CDR3 spans 17 amino acids. The CDR3 loop reads CASSPDRFSSGANVLTF. The CDR3 region has the DNA TGCGCCAGCAGCCCGGACAGGTTCTCCTCTGGGGCCAACGTCCTGACTTTC.

V and J are TRBV4-1 and TRBJ2-5; maybe TRBD1 (6 bases). CDR1 is MGHRA and CDR2 is YSYEKL in the germline V gene. There are 12 residues in the CDR3. Trimming left V 8 bases short and J 4 bases short, with 11 bases between. CDR3 residues: CASGTRGETQYF. As DNA, the CDR3 is TGCGCCAGCGGGACCAGGGGAGAGACCCAGTACTTC.

There are many counts of this clonotype. CDR3 in amino acids: CASSPLTGKQETQYF. The CDR3, as DNA: TGTGCCAGCAGCCCATTGACGGGGAAACAAGAGACCCAGTACTTC. The rearrangement uses TRBV6-1 and TRBJ2-5, with D tentatively TRBD2 (5 bases). CDR1 and CDR2 from the germline V gene are MNHNS and SASEGT. This CDR3 comprises 15 residues. V was trimmed by 6 bases and J by 2 bases, leaving 16 bases between them.

This clonotype was counted many times. The J gene is TRBJ2-3, the V gene TRBV29-1; TRBD2 aligns across 8 bases. The CDR3 contains 14 residues. Germline CDR1 and CDR2: SQVTM and ANQGSEA. The V gene end was trimmed by 4 bases and the J gene end by 3 bases; junction bases not matched to a gene: 6. The CDR3 DNA reads TGCAGCGTTGTCCTAGCGGGTGCTACAGATACGCAGTATTTT. Protein sequence: CSVVLAGATDTQYF.

This clonotype was detected many times. The J gene is TRBJ2-2, the V gene TRBV5-1; no firm D call. Deletions cut 6 bases from V and 0 bases from J, with 9 bases between. The germline CDR1 and CDR2 sequences are SGHRS and YFSETQ. This CDR3 spans 14 amino acids. CDR3 coding DNA: TGCGCCAGCACGCCTGACGCGAACACCGGGGAGCTGTTTTTT. It translates to CASTPDANTGELFF. Using reference TRBV5-1 and TRBJ2-2 for the parts outside the CDR3, the full variable domain is KAGVTQTPRYLIKTRGQQVTLSCSPISGHRSVSWYQQTPGQGLQFLFEYFSETQRNKGNFPGRFSGRQFSNSRSEMNVSTLELGDSALYLCASTPDANTGELFFGEGSRLTVL.

This clonotype was observed many times. The V gene is TRBV5-1, the J gene TRBJ2-7; D is perhaps TRBD1 or TRBD2 (7 bases each). V was shortened by 0 bases and J by 4 bases, with 11 bases between the two germline ends. Germline CDR1 and CDR2: SGHRS and YFSETQ. This CDR3 has 14 residues. The DNA for the CDR3 is TGCGCCAGCAGCTTGGTCCAGGGGGGGTACGAGCAGTACTTC. It translates to CASSLVQGGYEQYF.

This clonotype was detected ten times or more. The chain links TRBV14 to TRBJ2-6, with 8 bases matching TRBD1. Unmatched junction bases numbered 6, after V lost 1 base and J lost 4 bases. Looked up from germline, CDR1 is SGHDN and CDR2 is FVKESK. The CDR3 length is 17 residues. CDR3 DNA: TGTGCCAGCAGCCAAGGCGACAGGGGCCAGGGGGCCAACGTCCTGACTTTC. Its protein is CASSQGDRGQGANVLTF.

There are many counts of this clonotype. The CDR3 DNA follows: TGCGCCAGCAGCGTACCGGGACAGGGAACGGCCGAGCAGTACTTC. This sequence encodes CASSVPGQGTAEQYF. J is TRBJ2-7 and V is TRBV5-1, with TRBD1 matching 9 bases. The CDR3 spans 15 residues. J lost 6 bases, V lost 4 bases, and 11 bases had no gene match. Germline V gene data show CDR1 as SGHRS and CDR2 as YFSETQ.

With regard to this clonotype: A read error may be the cause here, since a much bigger clone is one base away. The DNA of the CDR3 is TGTGCCAGCAGCCCGGCCCGGGGACTAGCGAGAGGGGATCCGCAGTATTTT. This translates into CASSPARGLARGDPQYF. The chain combines TRBV7-2 with TRBJ2-3; the match to TRBD2 covers 10 bases. This CDR3 is built from 17 residues. CDR1 is SGHTA, CDR2 FQGNSA, per germline. J gave up 10 bases and V 5 bases, and 18 bases lay outside the gene matches.

In its sample, this clonotype was seen many times. This rearrangement joins TRBV4-1 to TRBJ2-5, with TRBD2 identical over 8 bases. CDR1 and CDR2 from the germline V gene are MGHRA and YSYEKL. Trimming at V came to 3 bases and at J to 5 bases, leaving 8 bases not matched to a gene. This CDR3 is built from 15 residues. The DNA for the CDR3 is TGCGCCAGCAGCCATCAGACTAGCGCGCGGGAGACCCAGTACTTC. This gives the protein CASSHQTSARETQYF.

In its sample, this clonotype was seen many times. The gene calls are TRBV6-5 and TRBJ2-7; 10 bases fit TRBD1. V lost 4 bases and J lost 7; bases outside the gene matches: 7. From germline, CDR1 is MNHEY and CDR2 SVGAGI. The CDR3 extends over 14 amino acids. The CDR3 region is CASSSPDRGREQYF. The CDR3 DNA sequence: TGTGCCAGCAGTTCCCCGGACAGGGGGAGGGAGCAGTACTTC.

CDR3: CSARVASGRGETQYF. The CDR3, as DNA: TGCAGTGCTAGGGTTGCTAGCGGGAGGGGAGAGACCCAGTACTTC. The V call is TRBV20-1, the J call TRBJ2-5, with 12 bases identical to TRBD2. There are 15 residues in the CDR3. Per germline, CDR1 DFQATT and CDR2 SNEGSKA (reference sequence). The ends lost 3 bases at V and 4 bases at J; junction bases unmatched: 6.

This clonotype showed up many times. The rearrangement joins TRBV5-1 to TRBJ2-5; unclear D gene. From germline, CDR1 is SGHRS and CDR2 YFSETQ. V was trimmed by 0 bases and J by 5 bases, leaving 11 bases between them. The length of the CDR3 is 14 residues. CDR3 in amino acids: CASSLAVGYETQYF. CDR3 coding DNA: TGCGCCAGCAGCTTGGCCGTGGGTTACGAGACCCAGTACTTC.

This clonotype was picked up many times. The V gene is TRBV11-3, the J gene TRBJ2-1, with a possible D match to TRBD2 (6 bases). V lost 6 bases and J lost 9, with 12 bases in between. CDR3 length equals 12 residues. In germline, CDR1 is SGHNT, CDR2 YENEEA. CDR3 amino acids: CASRPSGSEQFF. The CDR3 DNA follows: TGTGCCAGCAGACCCTCCGGGAGTGAGCAGTTCTTC. Full variable domain (rest looked up from reference TRBV11-3 and TRBJ2-1): EAGVVQSPRYKIIEKKQPVAFWCNPISGHNTLYWYLQNLGQGPELLIRYENEEAVDDSQLPKDRFSAERLKGVDSTLKIQPAELGDSAVYLCASRPSGSEQFFGPGTRLTVL.